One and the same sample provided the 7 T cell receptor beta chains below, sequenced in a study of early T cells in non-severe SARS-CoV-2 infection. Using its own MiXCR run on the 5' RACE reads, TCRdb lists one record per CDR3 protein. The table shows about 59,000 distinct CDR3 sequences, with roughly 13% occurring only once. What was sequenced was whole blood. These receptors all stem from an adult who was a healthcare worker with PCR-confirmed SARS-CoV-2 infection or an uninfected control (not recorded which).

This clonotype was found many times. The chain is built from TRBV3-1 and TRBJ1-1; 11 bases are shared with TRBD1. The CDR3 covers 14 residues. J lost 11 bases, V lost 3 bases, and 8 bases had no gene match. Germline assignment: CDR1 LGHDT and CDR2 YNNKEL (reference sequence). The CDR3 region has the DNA TGTGCCAGCAGCCAGGTCGGGACAGGGGGTCTGGCTTTCTTT. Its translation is CASSQVGTGGLAFF.

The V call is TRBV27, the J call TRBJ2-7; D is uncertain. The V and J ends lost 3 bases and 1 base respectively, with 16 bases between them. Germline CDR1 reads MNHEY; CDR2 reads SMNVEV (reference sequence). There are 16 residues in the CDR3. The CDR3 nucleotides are TGTGCCAGCAGTTTTCGCCGGACCTTCCCTTCCTACGAGCAGTACTTC. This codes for CASSFRRTFPSYEQYF.

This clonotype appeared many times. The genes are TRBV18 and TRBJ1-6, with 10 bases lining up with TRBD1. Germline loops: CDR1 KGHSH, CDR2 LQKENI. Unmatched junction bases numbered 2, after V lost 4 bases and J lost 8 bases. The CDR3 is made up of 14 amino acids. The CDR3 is CASSRDRGDSPLHF. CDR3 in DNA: TGTGCCAGCTCACGGGACAGGGGTGATTCACCCCTCCACTTT. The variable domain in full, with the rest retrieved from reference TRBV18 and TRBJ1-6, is NAGVMQNPRHLVRRRGQEARLRCSPMKGHSHVYWYRQLPEEGLKFMVYLQKENIIDESGMPKERFSAEFPKEGPSILRIQQVVRGDSAAYFCASSRDRGDSPLHFGNGTRLTVT.

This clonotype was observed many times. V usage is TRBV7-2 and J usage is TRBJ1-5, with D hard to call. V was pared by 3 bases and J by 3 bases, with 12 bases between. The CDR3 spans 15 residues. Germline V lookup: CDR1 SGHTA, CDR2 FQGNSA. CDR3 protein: CASSFVRTVNQPQHF. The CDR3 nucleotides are TGTGCCAGCAGCTTCGTTCGGACGGTCAATCAGCCCCAGCATTTT.

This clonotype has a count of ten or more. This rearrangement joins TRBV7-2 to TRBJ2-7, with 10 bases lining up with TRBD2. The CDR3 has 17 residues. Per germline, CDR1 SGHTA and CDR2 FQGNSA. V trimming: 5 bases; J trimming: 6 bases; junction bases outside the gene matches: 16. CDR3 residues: CASSRGRLAGVSGEQYF. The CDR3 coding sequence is TGTGCCAGCAGCCGTGGTCGGCTAGCGGGAGTATCTGGCGAGCAGTACTTC. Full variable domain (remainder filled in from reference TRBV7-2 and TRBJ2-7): GAGVSQSPSNKVTEKGKDVELRCDPISGHTALYWYRQSLGQGLEFLIYFQGNSAPDKSGLPSDRFSAERTGGSVSTLTIQRTQQEDSAVYLCASSRGRLAGVSGEQYFGPGTRLTVT.

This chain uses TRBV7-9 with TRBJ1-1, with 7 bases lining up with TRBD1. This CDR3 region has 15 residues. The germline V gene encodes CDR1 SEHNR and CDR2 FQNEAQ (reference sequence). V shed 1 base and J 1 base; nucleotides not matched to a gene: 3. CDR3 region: CASSLEGAPNTEAFF. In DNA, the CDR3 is TGTGCCAGCAGCTTAGAGGGGGCCCCGAACACTGAAGCTTTCTTT.

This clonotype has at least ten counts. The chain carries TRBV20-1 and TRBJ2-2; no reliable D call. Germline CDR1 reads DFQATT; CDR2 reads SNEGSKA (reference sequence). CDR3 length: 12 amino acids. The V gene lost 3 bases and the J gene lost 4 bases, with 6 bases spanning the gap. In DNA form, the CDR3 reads TGCAGTGCTAGTCGAGGCACCGGGGAGCTGTTTTTT. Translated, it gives CSASRGTGELFF.